These 6 T cell receptor beta chains came from one sample sequenced in a study of T cells in Graves' hyperthyroidism and ophthalmopathy. Amplification of TCR beta CDR3 regions used RNA as the template. The HTBI primer set was used in a first-round RT-PCR of the TCR CDR3. MiXCR was run by TCRdb on the multiplex PCR reads, yielding one entry per CDR3 protein. The sample holds some 800,000 distinct CDR3 sequences, around 38% seen once. Sequenced: blood. The receptors come from a man between 18 and 29 years old with Graves' hyperthyroidism.

This chain uses TRBV7-2 with TRBJ2-7, with D possibly being TRBD1 (6 bases). In germline, CDR1 is SGHTA, CDR2 FQGNSA. CDR3 length equals 14 residues. Trimming took off 3 bases at V and 3 bases at J, with 12 bases between the two ends. This CDR3 reads CASSLNGGDYEQYF. The CDR3 nucleotides read TGTGCCAGCAGCTTGAATGGGGGCGACTACGAGCAGTACTTC.

The chain combines TRBV5-1 with TRBJ1-5; no clear D gene. Germline-derived CDR1 and CDR2 are SGHRS and YFSETQ. V was pared by 2 bases and J by 4 bases, with 10 bases between. This CDR3 region has 14 residues. CDR3 in amino acids: CASSLTAQNQPQHF. The CDR3 DNA is TGCGCCAGCAGCTTAACAGCCCAGAATCAGCCCCAGCATTTT.

The chain uses TRBV13 and TRBJ1-1; D is perhaps TRBD1 (5 bases). The V gene's germline CDR1 is PRHDT and CDR2 FYEKMQ (reference sequence). The CDR3 covers 14 residues. Trimming stripped 8 bases from V and 4 bases from J, with 17 bases between. Here the CDR3 DNA reads TGTGCCAGCTCACCTCTAGGGGCGAGCACTGAAGCTTTCTTT. It specifies CASSPLGASTEAFF.

This rearrangement joins TRBV7-8 to TRBJ1-1; a possible D gene is TRBD1 (5 bases). V was shortened by 8 bases and J by 4 bases, with 11 bases between the two germline ends. The germline V gene encodes CDR1 SGHVS and CDR2 FQNEAQ. The CDR3 spans 12 residues. CDR3 amino acids: CASARGGTEAFF. CDR3 in DNA: TGTGCCAGCGCTCGGGGGGGCACTGAAGCTTTCTTT.

Worth noting for this clonotype: A read error is possible here, since a much larger clone lies one base away. This CDR3 is CASSQNLTYGYTF. CDR3 sequence (DNA): TGTGCCAGCAGCCAAAATCTGACCTATGGCTACACCTTC. This chain connects TRBV7-9 to TRBJ1-2, with D hard to call. In germline, CDR1 is SEHNR, CDR2 FQNEAQ (reference sequence). CDR3 size: 13 residues. Trimming took off 5 bases at V and 4 bases at J, with 11 bases between the two ends.

This clonotype was seen a handful of times. The genes are TRBV19 and TRBJ2-7, with a weak D call TRBD1 (5 bases). V was clipped by 3 bases and J by 4 bases, with 10 bases between them. The CDR3 consists of 13 residues. Germline V lookup: CDR1 LNHDA, CDR2 SQIVND (reference sequence). The CDR3 loop reads CASSIDRAYEQYF. The CDR3 coding sequence is TGTGCCAGTAGTATTGACAGAGCTTACGAGCAGTACTTC.